This T cell receptor (beta chain) is from a study of blood T cell repertoires in COVID-19 (dated by TCRdb to 2020 to 2021). At the level of the whole study: The collaborator samples originated in the United States, Italy and Spain and spanned the acute and convalescent phases of COVID-19. Sample metadata almost always included a de-identified subject ID, COVID-19 status, age in years and sex. Subjects who had been exposed to COVID-19, were actively infected with it, or had recovered from it provided the deeply sampled blood TCRbeta repertoires that made up the dataset. Samples were obtained from the ongoing ImmuneRACE study (first 160 participants) and from 1,200 or so subjects provided by 6 global collaborators. A freely available public database, intended as a resource for researchers studying the immune response to SARS-CoV-2, is where the repertoires were released. Where available, HLA class I and class II types were obtained from metadata supplied by the sample provider rather than from assay-based typing. The prospective study material was composed of cDNA or gDNA derived from T cells, B-cell-depleted T cells, or PBMCs. The full study reports these points: The quantity of clinical and demographic metadata differed by source and by participant and was supplied without curation.

A note on this clone: What this receptor recognizes is not known. The input lacks base qualities; no much larger clone sits a single base away.

CDR1 SGHAT and CDR2 FQNNGV were looked up in the germline V gene. V is pruned by 5 bases and J by 6 bases, leaving 10 bases of the junction without a gene match. The CDR3, cysteine through phenylalanine, is 16 amino acids long. The retained sequence is limited to the CDR3, 48 bases, with the frame set at the first base. TCRbeta CDR3 regions were amplified from genomic DNA using the immunoSEQ Assay, a bias-controlled multiplex PCR. In the source study's methods: Nucleated cell counts per sample were estimated from amplification of reference gene primers within the assay. To quantify the absolute abundance of each unique TCRbeta CDR3 rearrangement, sequence reads were collapsed and filtered. For each sample, productive Simpson clonality was calculated as the square root of Simpson's diversity index over productive rearrangements. TCRdb mirrors the immuneACCESS table, restricted to in-frame sequences. Some clones are absent from its copies; in checked studies, under half trace to an unresolved V gene, and the reason for the others is unknown. That table supplies the V and J calls and clone size; D and trimming were determined from the DNA. The sample profile shows 260,000 or so clones; approximately 87% of them were found once. 8.6% of the sample rests with the top ten.

Collaborating institutions collected whole blood in K2EDTA tubes following their own protocols. For TCRbeta analysis, collaborators shipped samples as frozen whole blood, isolated PBMCs, or DNA extracted from either of those sample types. The material sequenced was peripheral blood. The chain is encoded by TRBV11-2 joined to TRBJ2-1; 10 junctional bases match TRBD2. The clonotype was recovered from a human donor in a cohort sampled during active COVID-19. At the DNA level, the sequence is TGTGCCAGCAGCCGAGTCAGCGGGAGGGCCGCCAATGAGCAGTTCTTC. Protein translation: CASSRVSGRAANEQFF.